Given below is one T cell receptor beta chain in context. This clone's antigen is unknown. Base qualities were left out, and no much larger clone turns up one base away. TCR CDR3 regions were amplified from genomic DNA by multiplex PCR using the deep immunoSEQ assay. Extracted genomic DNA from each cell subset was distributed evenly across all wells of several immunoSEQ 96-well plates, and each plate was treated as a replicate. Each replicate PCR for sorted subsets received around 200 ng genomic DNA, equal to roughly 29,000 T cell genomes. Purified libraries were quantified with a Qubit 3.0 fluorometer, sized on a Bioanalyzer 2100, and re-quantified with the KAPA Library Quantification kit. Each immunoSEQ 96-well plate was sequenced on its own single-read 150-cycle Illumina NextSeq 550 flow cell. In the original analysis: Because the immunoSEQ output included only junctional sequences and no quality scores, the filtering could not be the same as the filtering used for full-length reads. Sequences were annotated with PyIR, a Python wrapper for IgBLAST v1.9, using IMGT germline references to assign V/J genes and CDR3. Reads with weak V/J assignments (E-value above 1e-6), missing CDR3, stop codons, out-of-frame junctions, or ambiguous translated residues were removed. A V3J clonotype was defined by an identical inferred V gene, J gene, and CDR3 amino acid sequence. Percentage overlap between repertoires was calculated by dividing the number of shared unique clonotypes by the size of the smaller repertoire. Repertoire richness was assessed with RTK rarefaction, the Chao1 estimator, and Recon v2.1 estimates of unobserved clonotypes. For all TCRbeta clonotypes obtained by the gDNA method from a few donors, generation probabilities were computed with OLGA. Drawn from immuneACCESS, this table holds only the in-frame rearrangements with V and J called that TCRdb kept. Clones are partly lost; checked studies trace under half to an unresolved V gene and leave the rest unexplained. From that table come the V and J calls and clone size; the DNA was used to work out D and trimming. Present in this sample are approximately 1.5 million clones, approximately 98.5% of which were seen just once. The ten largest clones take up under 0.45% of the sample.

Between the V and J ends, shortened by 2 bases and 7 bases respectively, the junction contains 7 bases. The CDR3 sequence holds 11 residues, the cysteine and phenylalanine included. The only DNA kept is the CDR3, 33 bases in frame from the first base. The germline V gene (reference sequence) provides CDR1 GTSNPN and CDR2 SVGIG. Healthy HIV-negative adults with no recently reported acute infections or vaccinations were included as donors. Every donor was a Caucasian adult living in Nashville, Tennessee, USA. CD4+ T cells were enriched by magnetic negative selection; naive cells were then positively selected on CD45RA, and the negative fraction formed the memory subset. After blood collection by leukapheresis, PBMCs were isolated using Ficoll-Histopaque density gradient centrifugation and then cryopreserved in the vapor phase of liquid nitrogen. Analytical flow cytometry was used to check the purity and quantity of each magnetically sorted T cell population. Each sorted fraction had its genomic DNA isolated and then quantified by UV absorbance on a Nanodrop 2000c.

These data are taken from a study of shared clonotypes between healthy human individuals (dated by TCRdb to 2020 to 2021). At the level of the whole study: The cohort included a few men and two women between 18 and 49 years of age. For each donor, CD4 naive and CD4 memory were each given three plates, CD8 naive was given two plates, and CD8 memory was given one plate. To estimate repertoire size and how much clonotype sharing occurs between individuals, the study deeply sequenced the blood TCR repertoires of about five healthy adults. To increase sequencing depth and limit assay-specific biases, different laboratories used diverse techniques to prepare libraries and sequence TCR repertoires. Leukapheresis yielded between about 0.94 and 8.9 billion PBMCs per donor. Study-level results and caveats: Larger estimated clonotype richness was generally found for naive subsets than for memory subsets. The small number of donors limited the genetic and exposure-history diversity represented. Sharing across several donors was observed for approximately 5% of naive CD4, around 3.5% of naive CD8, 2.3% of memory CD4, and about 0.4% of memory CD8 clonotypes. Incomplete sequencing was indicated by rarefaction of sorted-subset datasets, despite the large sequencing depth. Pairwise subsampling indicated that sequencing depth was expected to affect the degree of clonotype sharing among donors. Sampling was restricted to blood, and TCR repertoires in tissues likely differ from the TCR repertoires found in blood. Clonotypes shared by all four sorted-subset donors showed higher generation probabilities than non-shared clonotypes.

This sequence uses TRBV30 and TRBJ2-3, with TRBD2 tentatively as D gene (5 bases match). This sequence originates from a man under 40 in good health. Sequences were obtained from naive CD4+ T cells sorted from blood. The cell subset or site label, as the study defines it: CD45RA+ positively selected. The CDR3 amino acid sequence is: CAWSRENTQYF. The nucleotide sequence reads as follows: TGTGCCTGGAGTCGGGAAAATACGCAGTATTTT.